This T cell receptor beta chain is drawn from a study of radiotherapy plus CTLA-4 blockade in lung cancer. TCRdb's copy holds only in-frame clones and misses some; the assay was immunoSEQ multiplex PCR. The sample yields about 49,000 clones, 65% to 85% seen once. Notes on the study in general: Some TCR clones had been derived from tumors. These clones expanded in peripheral blood after radiotherapy plus ipilimumab. Interferon-beta, together with early blood T cell clone dynamics, reportedly best predicted response.

V lost 3 bases and J 8 bases, leaving 23 bases between the germline ends. The CDR3 totals 16 residues. In germline, CDR1 is SGHKS, CDR2 YYEKEE (reference sequence). Notes on this clone: Antigen: not known.

The chain uses TRBV5-5 and TRBJ1-1; a possible D gene is TRBD1 (6 bases). The specimen comprised peripheral blood, sampled from a patient treated with radiotherapy plus ipilimumab. This TCR came from a human donor with non-small cell lung cancer who had stable disease on radiotherapy plus ipilimumab. The CDR3 reads CASSYVPGHSEGEAFF. The CDR3 DNA sequence: TGTGCCAGCAGCTATGTCCCGGGACATTCGGAAGGGGAAGCTTTCTTT.